This record concerns one T cell receptor beta chain sequence. It has no known antigen specificity. Qualities for individual bases were not recorded, and no much larger clone is one base off. Libraries were prepared through the immunoSEQ multiplex PCR assay. For the multiplex PCR, a mixture combining 60 forward primers for TCR Vbeta segments and 13 reverse primers for TCR Jbeta segments was used. Amplification of the CDR3 region of rearranged TCR beta genes was performed with a multiplex PCR assay on genomic DNA. The Illumina HiSeq System was used to sequence the amplified TCR beta libraries as 87-base-pair reads. In the original analysis: A later analysis counted tens of millions of unique TCR beta chains across the 600 to 850 repertoires, and approximately 11 million of these chains were shared by at least two donors. Raw reads were error-corrected and collapsed into unique sequences with a nearest-neighbor algorithm that merged closely related sequences to remove PCR and sequencing errors. Alignment of CDR3 sequences to IMGT reference sequences was used to assign V, D and J gene segments. Each retained sequence needed at least a six-nucleotide match to both a V gene segment and a J gene segment. Rearrangements were classified as productive when the CDR3 lacked stop codons and remained in frame with V and J, and all other rearrangements were classified as non-productive. CDR3 was defined by IMGT convention, running from the second conserved V-encoded cysteine to the conserved J-encoded phenylalanine. Sequences without an unambiguous match to a single V gene segment were excluded from the earlier analysis of several hundred of the donors. An earlier analysis of around 600 of the donors classified V segments as functional when productive rearrangements were above 56.7% and as segregating when the standard deviation between donors was above 5%. A statistical classification framework was built to diagnose cytomegalovirus status from the catalog of TCR beta chain sequences. In a later analysis, V and J genes were assigned by comparing TCR nucleotide sequences against IMGT/GENE-DB human TR gene sequences. The TCRdist pipeline was used in a later analysis to assign CDR3 sequences and most-parsimonious VDJ recombination scenarios. In a later analysis, each TCR beta chain was defined by its CDR3 amino acid sequence together with its V-gene family, and reads lacking a unique V-gene family were excluded. A later analysis removed 550 to 650 highly shared, low-generation-probability nucleotide sequences to deal with suspected cross-contamination and a sequencing artifact. A later analysis calculated a clonal expansion index for each public chain from normalized within-repertoire ranks of inferred template counts. In a later analysis, generation probabilities were computed using a VDJ recombination model fitted to out-of-frame rearrangements, and the results were checked against IGoR. A later analysis scored TCR-TCR, TCR-HLA and TCR-CMV co-occurrence with hypergeometric tests, applying a repertoire-size bias correction to TCR pairs. In a later analysis, false discovery rates were estimated by permuting HLA or CMV assignments 20 times. In a later analysis, co-occurring TCRs were grouped using DBSCAN, and TCRdist sequence similarity was added for clustering within HLA-allele-positive subsets. Repertoires with fewer than 30,000 or more than 120,000 public chains were left out of co-occurrence clustering, as were about five repertoires with anomalous nucleotide sharing. In TCRdb, the immuneACCESS table is reduced to in-frame sequences with V and J assigned. These tables do not hold every clone; where another copy was compared, an unresolved V gene accounts for under half, and the others remain unexplained. V and J calls and clone size are copied from that table; D and trimming were computed from the DNA. The sample data list about 180,000 clones, and roughly 80% of these were observed just once. 6% to 7.5% of the sample comes from the top ten.

The CDR1 and CDR2 encoded by the germline V gene are SGDLS and YYNGEE. Relative to germline, V is 5 bases shorter and J is 1 base shorter, with 16 bases between their ends. From its cysteine to its phenylalanine, the CDR3 spans 16 amino acids. Kept here is only the CDR3 DNA, which spans 48 bases and is read in frame from base 1. This specimen comes from a study of cytomegalovirus exposure and HLA in healthy donors (dated by TCRdb to the late 2010s). With respect to the entire study: An earlier analysis of 587 of the donors reported approximately 290 Gb of sequence data and 120 million or so unique TCR beta sequences from roughly 180 million T cells. Along with the roughly 670-subject first cohort, a separate validation cohort of around 110 different subjects was used. The study used immunosequencing to profile the T cell repertoires of approximately 630 subjects and linked those repertoires to cytomegalovirus serostatus. Donor age, sex, ethnicity and CMV serostatus were collected together with the repertoire data. Of the 300 to 450 genotyped donors, less than 85% were placed in the genetic ancestry cluster associated with self-reported Caucasian donors. HLA typing covered class I and class II loci at four-digit resolution. An earlier analysis of 500 to 650 of the donors applied high-throughput TCR beta sequencing to assess whether each TCR beta V gene segment acted as functional or pseudogenic. All discovery cohort repertoires had been generated on a single sequencing platform. About five DR-DQ haplotypes were treated as single units for association and clustering because of strong linkage in the cohort. Rather than using new phenotypic data, the later analysis identified candidate immune exposures from TCR beta sequences and from how often those sequences occurred across donors. Typing coverage varied by locus: about 620-640 donors for A, B, C, DRB1 and DQB1; approximately 520 for DQA1; approximately 570 for DPA1; 450 to 480 for DPB1. The aim of the study was to test whether cataloging public T cell receptors could identify signatures of past pathogen exposure. The study combined high-throughput TCR immunosequencing, statistical association of individual TCRs with disease status, and machine learning to predict cytomegalovirus infection status. In a later analysis, previously published TCR beta repertoires from roughly 710 donors were re-analyzed and high-resolution HLA genotyping was added so that TCR occurrence patterns could be studied. A later genetic analysis used genome-wide SNP genotypes for about three fifths of the 666 donors, treating that subset as a discovery cohort. Among some 400 genotyped donors of the cohort, an average of approximately 240,000 unique TCR beta nucleotide sequences were sequenced per donor, around 20% of them non-productive. An early release that covered about 600 HLA-typed donors contained approximately 320 gigabases of sequencing data and about 84 million unique TCR sequences. On the study overall, not on this receptor specifically: A later analysis associated 16,951 TCR beta sequences with specific HLA alleles at a false discovery rate of 0.05. Correlated functional status among segregating V segments might reflect linkage disequilibrium, but an unknown experimental factor could not be ruled out. In an earlier analysis of 500 to 650 of the donors, most TCR beta V segments appeared in productive rearrangements about 87% or about 30% of the time, broadly matching IMGT annotations. Because the 87-base-pair reads could not distinguish some IMGT-functional V segments, including TRBV6-2 and TRBV6-3, those segments were excluded. A cluster of highly shared sequence variants was judged likely to represent a technical artifact of the sequencing pipeline. In a later analysis, the rate of TCR association differed among HLA loci, with DRB1 alleles having the most associated TCRs and HLA-C alleles having the fewest. For the cohort, immune exposure information was limited to CMV serostatus. Cytomegalovirus status was reported to be diagnosed by the classifier with high specificity and sensitivity in both the original and validation cohorts. Because counts were too low, roughly 18 rarely observed V segments, including chromosome 9 orphons, were left out of the earlier analysis of several hundred of the donors. While some public TCRs were present in many individuals, most TCR sequences turned up only very rarely across donors. Presence/absence analyses assumed roughly uniform sequencing depth across donors, an assumption that may not hold. In vitro tests confirmed that a few of the cytomegalovirus-associated TCR beta chains recognize cytomegalovirus antigens. An association between a missense DCLRE1C variant and V-gene and J-gene trimming of TCR beta chains was found in a later genetic analysis and replicated in an independent cohort. The cohort was sequenced for TCR beta chains only, and without alpha or paired-chain data the features that could be detected were limited. Because HLA typing was missing for some donors at each locus, association tests included only the typed subset. A later analysis found that most CMV-associated TCR beta chains appeared HLA-restricted, with HLA associations seemingly driven largely by CMV exposure. Several of the top co-occurrence clusters appeared to be linked to parvovirus B19, influenza, CMV and Epstein-Barr virus, according to a later analysis. A further reported finding was that TCR beta sequences accurately predicted the HLA-A and HLA-B alleles for most subjects in the first cohort. Compared with the 666-donor mean, donors in an Asian-associated ancestry cluster had fewer N-insertions in productive TCRs, according to a later genetic analysis. The authors suggested that the approach could potentially be generalized to other disease states and immunological phenotypes. The study gave a list of 150 to 200 TCR beta chains associated with cytomegalovirus. When HLA alleles, especially DR and DQ, strongly co-occurred, TCR associations were difficult to assign to individual alleles. Compared with equally common non-associated chains, HLA-associated TCR beta chains in a later analysis were more clonally expanded and had lower generation probabilities.

The cohort was made up of roughly 670 healthy bone marrow donors. All cohort members were sampled while nominally healthy, although unrecorded immune exposures were likely present. The donor was CMV seropositive and was included in the group of 250 to 300 seropositive cohort members. A peripheral blood sample was provided by each donor, and peripheral blood mononuclear cells were used for TCR beta sequencing. The Qiagen DNeasy Blood Extraction Kit was used to extract genomic DNA from the blood cell samples. This sequence originates from a man younger than 40 in good health and CMV-seropositive. Sequenced input: PBMCs. Recombination joined TRBV9 with TRBJ2-1, with TRBD2 as a weak D call on 5 bases. CDR3 sequence: CASSNTPGRSYNEQFF. DNA sequence: TGTGCCAGCAGTAATACCCCGGGAAGGTCCTACAATGAGCAGTTCTTC.